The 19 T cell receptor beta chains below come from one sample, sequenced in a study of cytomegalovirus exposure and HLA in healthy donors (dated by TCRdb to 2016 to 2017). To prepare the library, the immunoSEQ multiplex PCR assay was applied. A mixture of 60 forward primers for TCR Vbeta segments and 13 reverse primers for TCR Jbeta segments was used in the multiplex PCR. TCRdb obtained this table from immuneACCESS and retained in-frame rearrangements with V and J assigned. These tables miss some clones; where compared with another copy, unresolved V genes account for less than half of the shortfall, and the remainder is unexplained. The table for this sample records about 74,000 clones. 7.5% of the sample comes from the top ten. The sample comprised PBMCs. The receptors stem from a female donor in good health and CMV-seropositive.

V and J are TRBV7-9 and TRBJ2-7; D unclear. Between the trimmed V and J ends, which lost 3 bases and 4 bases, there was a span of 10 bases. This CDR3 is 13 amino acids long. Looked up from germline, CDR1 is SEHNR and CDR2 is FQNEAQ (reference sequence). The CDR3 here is CASSFSGPYEQYF. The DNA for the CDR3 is TGTGCCAGCAGCTTTTCTGGGCCATACGAGCAGTACTTC.

The CDR3 nucleotides are TGTGCCAGCAGTGACGTCTATTACACAGATACGCAGTATTTT. Protein sequence: CASSDVYYTDTQYF. The chain employs TRBV2 and TRBJ2-3, with unresolved D. The CDR3 length is 14 residues. V dropped 3 bases and J dropped 2 bases, with 9 bases sitting between them. Germline-derived CDR1 and CDR2 are SNHLY and FYNNEI.

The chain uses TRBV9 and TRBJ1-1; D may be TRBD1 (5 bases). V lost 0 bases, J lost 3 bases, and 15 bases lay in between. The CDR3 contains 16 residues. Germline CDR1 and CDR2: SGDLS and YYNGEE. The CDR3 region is CASSVASGREYTEAFF. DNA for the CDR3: TGTGCCAGCAGCGTAGCGTCAGGGCGGGAGTACACTGAAGCTTTCTTT. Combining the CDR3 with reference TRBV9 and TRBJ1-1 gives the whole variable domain DSGVTQTPKHLITATGQRVTLRCSPRSGDLSVYWYQQSLDQGLQFLIQYYNGEERAKGNILERFSAQQFPDLHSELNLSSLELGDSALYFCASSVASGREYTEAFFGQGTRLTVV.

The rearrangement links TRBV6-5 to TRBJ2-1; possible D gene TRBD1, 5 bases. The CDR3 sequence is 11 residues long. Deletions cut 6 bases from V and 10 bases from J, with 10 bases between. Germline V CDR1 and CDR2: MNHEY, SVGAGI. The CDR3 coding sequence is TGTGCCAGCAGCCCCGGACACGAGCAGTTCTTC. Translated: CASSPGHEQFF.

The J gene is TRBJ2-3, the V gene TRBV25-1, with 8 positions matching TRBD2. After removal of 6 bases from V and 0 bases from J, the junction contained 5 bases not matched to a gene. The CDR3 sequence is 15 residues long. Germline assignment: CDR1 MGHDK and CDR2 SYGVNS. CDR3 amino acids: CASRVAGGSTDTQYF. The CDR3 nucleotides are TGTGCCAGCAGGGTCGCGGGGGGTAGCACAGATACGCAGTATTTT.

The CDR3 region is CASSDYRVKETQYF. In DNA, the CDR3 is TGTGCCAGCAGCGACTACAGGGTTAAAGAGACCCAGTACTTC. The rearrangement uses TRBV7-9 and TRBJ2-5, with a possible D match to TRBD1 (6 bases). Trimming took off 5 bases at V and 3 bases at J, with 13 bases between the two ends. CDR3 length: 14 amino acids. Germline V gene sequence: CDR1 SEHNR, CDR2 FQNEAQ (reference sequence).

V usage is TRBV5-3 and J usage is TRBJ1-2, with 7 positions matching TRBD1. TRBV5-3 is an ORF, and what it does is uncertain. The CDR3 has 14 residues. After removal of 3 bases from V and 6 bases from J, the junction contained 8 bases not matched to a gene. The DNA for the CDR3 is TGTGCCAGAAGCTGGGGACAGCCACATGATGGCTACACCTTC. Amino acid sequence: CARSWGQPHDGYTF.

The CDR3 is CASSLVQRPSGSTDTQYF. For the CDR3, the DNA is TGTGCCAGCAGCTTAGTCCAAAGGCCGAGCGGGAGCACAGATACGCAGTATTTT. This rearrangement joins TRBV13 to TRBJ2-3; tentatively, D is TRBD2 (6 bases). The germline V gene encodes CDR1 PRHDT and CDR2 FYEKMQ (reference sequence). The germline V and J ends were trimmed by 1 base and 0 bases, with 17 bases remaining between them. The CDR3 is 18 residues long.

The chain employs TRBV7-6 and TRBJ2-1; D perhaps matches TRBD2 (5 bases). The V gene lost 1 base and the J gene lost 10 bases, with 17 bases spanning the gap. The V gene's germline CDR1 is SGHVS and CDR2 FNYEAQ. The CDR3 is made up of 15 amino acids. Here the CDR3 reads CASSLGGGRYKEQFF. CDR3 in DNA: TGTGCCAGCAGCTTAGGAGGCGGGCGTTATAAGGAGCAGTTCTTC.

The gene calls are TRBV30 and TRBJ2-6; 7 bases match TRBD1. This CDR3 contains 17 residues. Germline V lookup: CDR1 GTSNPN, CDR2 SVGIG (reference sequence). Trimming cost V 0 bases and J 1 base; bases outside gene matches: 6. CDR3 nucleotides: TGTGCCTGGAGTGTACCGGGACAGAGATCTGGGGCCAACGTCCTGACTTTC. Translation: CAWSVPGQRSGANVLTF.

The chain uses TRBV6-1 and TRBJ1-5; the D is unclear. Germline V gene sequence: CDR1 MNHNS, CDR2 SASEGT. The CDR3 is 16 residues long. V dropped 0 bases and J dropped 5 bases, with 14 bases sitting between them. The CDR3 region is CASSEAGVWADQPQHF. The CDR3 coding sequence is TGTGCCAGCAGTGAAGCTGGTGTATGGGCAGATCAGCCCCAGCATTTT.

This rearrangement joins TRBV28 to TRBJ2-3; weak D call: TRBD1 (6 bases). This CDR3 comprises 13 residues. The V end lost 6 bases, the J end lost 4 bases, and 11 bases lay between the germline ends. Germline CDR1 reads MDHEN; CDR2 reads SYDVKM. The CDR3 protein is CASSKQGPDTQYF. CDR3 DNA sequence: TGTGCCAGCAGCAAACAGGGTCCAGATACGCAGTATTTT.

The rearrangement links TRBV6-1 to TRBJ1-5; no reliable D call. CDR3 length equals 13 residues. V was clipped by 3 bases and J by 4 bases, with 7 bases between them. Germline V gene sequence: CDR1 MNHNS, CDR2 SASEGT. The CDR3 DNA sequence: TGTGCCAGCAGTGATAGCCGGAATCAGCCCCAGCATTTT. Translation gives CASSDSRNQPQHF.

This chain's CDR3 is CASSPGGGWTDTQYF. The CDR3 DNA reads as TGTGCCAGCAGCCCCGGGGGGGGGTGGACAGATACGCAGTATTTT. The chain uses TRBV2 and TRBJ2-3; 8 bases match TRBD2. The length of the CDR3 is 15 residues. V shed 6 bases and J 3 bases; nucleotides not matched to a gene: 8. Germline V gene lookup returns CDR1 SNHLY and CDR2 FYNNEI.

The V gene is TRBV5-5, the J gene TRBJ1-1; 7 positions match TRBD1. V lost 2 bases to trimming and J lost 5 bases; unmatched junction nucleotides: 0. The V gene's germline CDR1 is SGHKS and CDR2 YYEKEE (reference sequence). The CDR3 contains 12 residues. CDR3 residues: CASSFRGTEAFF. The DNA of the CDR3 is TGTGCCAGCAGCTTCAGGGGGACTGAAGCTTTCTTT.

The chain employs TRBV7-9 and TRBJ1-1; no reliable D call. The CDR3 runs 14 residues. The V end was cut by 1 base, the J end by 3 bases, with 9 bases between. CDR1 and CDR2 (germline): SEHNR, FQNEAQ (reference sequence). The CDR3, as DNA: TGTGCCAGCAGCTTAGATCGGGAGTACACTGAAGCTTTCTTT. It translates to CASSLDREYTEAFF.

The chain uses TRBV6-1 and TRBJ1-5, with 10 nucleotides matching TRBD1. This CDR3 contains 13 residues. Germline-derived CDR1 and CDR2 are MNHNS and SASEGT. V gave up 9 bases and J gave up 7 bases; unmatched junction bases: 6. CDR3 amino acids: CASMGQGTQPQHF. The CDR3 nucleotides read TGTGCCAGTATGGGACAGGGGACGCAGCCCCAGCATTTT.

This CDR3 reads CASSLTGSLYEQYF. DNA for the CDR3: TGTGCCAGCAGTTTGACGGGGAGTCTCTACGAGCAGTACTTC. The chain combines TRBV6-5 with TRBJ2-7; possibly TRBD2 for D (5 bases). The CDR3 runs to 14 residues. V shed 4 bases and J shed 3 bases, with 13 bases lying between them. The germline gives CDR1 MNHEY, CDR2 SVGAGI.

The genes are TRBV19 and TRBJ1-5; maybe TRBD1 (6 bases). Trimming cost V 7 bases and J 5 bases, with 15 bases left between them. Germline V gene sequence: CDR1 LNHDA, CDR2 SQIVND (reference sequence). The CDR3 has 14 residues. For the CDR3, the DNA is TGTGCCAGTACCATGGGGTACAGGGATCAGCCCCAGCATTTT. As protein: CASTMGYRDQPQHF.